This T cell receptor beta chain was obtained from a study of human T cells and chemical hapten exposure (dated by TCRdb to about 2021). General notes on the study: Libraries were pooled for sequencing, and per-sample TCR yields varied mainly because of small differences in library volumes within the pool. Peripheral blood TCR repertoire changes were tracked in vivo in alopecia patients during primary and secondary sensitization to the hapten diphenylcyclopropenone (DPC). Both TCR alpha and TCR beta chains were sequenced from each blood RNA sample. The research as a whole found: After repeated subsampling, the strength of the expansion versus patch-test correlation and the threshold at which it became significant changed. DPC sensitization did not change how many TCRs were above 1 in 1000 frequency, and no evidence was found of alterations in global repertoire structure.

Total RNA was extracted from unfractionated whole blood collected in Tempus Blood RNA tubes. A handful of healthy volunteers were used as TCR sequencing controls and were bled at day 0, 2 weeks and 6 weeks. V is cut by 3 bases and J by 5 bases, and the space between the germline ends is 7 bases. The CDR3 numbers 13 residues from cysteine through phenylalanine. The entry retains the CDR3 DNA only, 39 bases that are in frame from base 1. CDR1 and CDR2, per the germline V gene, are KGHDR and SFDVKD. Libraries were built with 5' RACE. The reads were generated on an Illumina MiSeq. During library preparation, unique molecular identifiers were attached to individual cDNA molecules so that TCRs could be counted in a quantitative, reproducible way. Turning to the authors' computational methods: Samples had a median of about 90,000 TCRs, with a range from roughly 23,224 to 750,000. The Decombinator software suite was used to annotate V, J and CDR3 in the TCR reads. For the PS versus PT1 abundance plots, all samples were subsampled to the same number of TCRs (28,000). TCRs were defined as expanded if absent before sensitization and observed at least eight times at the 2-week time point. TCRdb cleaned the public reads at Q25 with fastp, built clones with MiXCR and kept in-frame beta chains. Every distinct CDR3 protein forms one entry, paired with its most common genes and DNA. TCRdb, not the authors, supplied the V and J calls. Across this sample there are under 100,000 distinct CDR3 sequences, with more than 15% seen only once. The ten largest clones add up to about 6.8% of the sample.

About this clonotype: No cognate antigen has been identified for it. Base qualities are not at hand, and no much larger clone is one base apart.

The V and J segments used are TRBV24-1 and TRBJ1-5; a weak D assignment points to TRBD1 (5 bases agree). This receptor was obtained from a female donor in good health. The sequence in DNA is TGTGCCACCAGTGATCGGGGGTATCAGCCCCAGCATTTT. This codes for CATSDRGYQPQHF.